Following are 20 T cell receptor beta chains from one sample sequenced in a study of long-term antiretroviral therapy in people with HIV. The assay, immunoSEQ v3.0, was run at survey level. Assay used: immunoSEQ multiplex PCR; TCRdb lists only in-frame clones, some missing. The sample has 10,000 to 12,000 clones; around 84% are singletons. The material sequenced was unsorted PBMCs, taken 1.2 years after starting antiretroviral therapy. These receptors were obtained from a man in his forties with HIV.

This clone was seen more than once but under ten times. This chain links TRBV5-5 with TRBJ2-3; no clear D gene. This CDR3 has 16 amino acids. Trimming cost V 0 bases and J 5 bases, with 16 bases left between them. Looked up from germline, CDR1 is SGHKS and CDR2 is YYEKEE (reference sequence). The CDR3 region has the DNA TGTGCCAGCAGCTTGGAGGGCGCGAGGTTGGGAGATACGCAGTATTTT. Amino acid sequence: CASSLEGARLGDTQYF. Supplemented by reference TRBV5-5 and TRBJ2-3, the full variable domain reads DAGVTQSPTHLIKTRGQQVTLRCSPISGHKSVSWYQQVLGQGPQFIFQYYEKEERGRGNFPDRFSARQFPNYSSELNVNALLLGDSALYLCASSLEGARLGDTQYFGPGTRLTVL.

This clone has only one observation. The rearrangement links TRBV21-1 to TRBJ1-1; TRBD1, the D gene given by the table, was not confirmed from the DNA. TRBV21-1 is a documented pseudogene. This CDR3 region has 17 residues. CDR3: CASSPNAGDRVNTEAFF. For the CDR3, the DNA is TGTGCCAGCTCGCCAAACGCTGGGGACAGGGTGAACACTGAAGCTTTCTTT.

This clone has only one observation. The chain recombines TRBV12-5 with TRBJ1-5; D uncertain. Trimming took 0 bases from V and 2 from J, leaving 11 bases between them. The CDR3 is 16 residues long. Germline V gives CDR1 LGHNT, CDR2 FRNRAP. The DNA of the CDR3 is TGTGCTAGTGGTTTGGTAGTGGGGTCTGGCAATCAGCCCCAGCATTTT. Protein sequence: CASGLVVGSGNQPQHF. Variable domain in full (rest from reference TRBV12-5 and TRBJ1-5): DARVTQTPRHKVTEMGQEVTMRCQPILGHNTVFWYRQTMMQGLELLAYFRNRAPLDDSGMPKDRFSAEMPDATLATLKIQPSEPRDSAVYFCASGLVVGSGNQPQHFGDGTRLSIL.

The J gene is TRBJ2-7, the V gene TRBV6-5, with D possibly TRBD2 on 5 matching bases. Germline V CDR1 and CDR2: MNHEY, SVGAGI. Trimming shortened V by 11 bases and J by 2 bases, and 22 bases separated the two germline ends. The CDR3 loop spans 15 amino acids. The CDR3 DNA reads TGTGCCTCCGAGGGCACGAGAGAATCTACCTACGAGCAGTACTTC. It translates to CASEGTRESTYEQYF.

The rearrangement joins TRBV27 to TRBJ1-1, with D unresolved. This CDR3 has 13 amino acids. CDR1 is MNHEY, CDR2 SMNVEV, per germline (reference sequence). V was cut by 7 bases and J by 0 bases, with 9 bases left in between. The CDR3 loop is CASKTKMNTEAFF. The CDR3, as DNA: TGTGCCAGCAAGACTAAAATGAACACTGAAGCTTTCTTT.

The V call is TRBV30, the J call TRBJ2-6; D gene ambiguous. CDR1 is GTSNPN, CDR2 SVGIG, per germline (reference sequence). The CDR3 totals 13 residues. Trimming stripped 0 bases from V and 4 bases from J, with 4 bases between. This CDR3 reads CAWSVVGANVLTF. CDR3 nucleotides: TGTGCCTGGAGTGTGGTGGGGGCCAACGTCCTGACTTTC.

The V call is TRBV7-9, the J call TRBJ2-7; no firm D call. The germline gives CDR1 SEHNR, CDR2 FQNEAQ (reference sequence). The CDR3 loop spans 15 amino acids. The V end lost 5 bases, the J end lost 2 bases, and 16 bases lay between the germline ends. The CDR3 bases are TGTGCCAGCAGCCACGTTCCGAGTTGGACCTACGAGCAGTACTTC. Its protein product is CASSHVPSWTYEQYF. Filled out from reference TRBV7-9 and TRBJ2-7, the complete variable domain reads DTGVSQNPRHKITKRGQNVTFRCDPISEHNRLYWYRQTLGQGPEFLTYFQNEAQLEKSRLLSDRFSAERPKGSFSTLEIQRTEQGDSAMYLCASSHVPSWTYEQYFGPGTRLTVT.

V gene TRBV7-2 combines with J gene TRBJ2-3; the match to TRBD2 covers 10 bases. Germline CDR1 reads SGHTA; CDR2 reads FQGNSA. V gave up 7 bases and J gave up 1 base; unmatched junction bases: 8. The CDR3 loop spans 16 amino acids. The CDR3 sequence is CASTFSGGRGTDTQYF. The CDR3 region has the DNA TGTGCCAGCACCTTTAGCGGGGGGCGGGGCACAGATACGCAGTATTTT.

The chain carries TRBV2 and TRBJ1-4; a weak D match, TRBD1 (6 bases). Germline CDR1 and CDR2: SNHLY and FYNNEI. V was shortened by 3 bases and J by 6 bases, with 11 bases between the two germline ends. The CDR3 is 14 amino acids. The CDR3 loop is CASSDRGGDEKLFF. DNA for the CDR3: TGTGCCAGCAGTGACAGGGGTGGAGATGAAAAACTGTTTTTT.

The chain carries TRBV7-9 and TRBJ2-7, with D perhaps given as TRBD1 or TRBD2 (5 bases each). Germline CDR1 SEHNR, CDR2 FQNEAQ (reference sequence). The CDR3 extends over 15 amino acids. The V and J ends lost 5 bases and 5 bases respectively, with 19 bases between them. The CDR3, as DNA: TGTGCCAGCAGCCCGCGGCCGGGGCAGGGCCACGAGCAGTACTTC. Translated: CASSPRPGQGHEQYF.

The rearrangement uses TRBV2 and TRBJ1-5, with TRBD1 matching over 12 bases. CDR3 size: 15 residues. Germline trimming cut 4 bases from V and 6 bases from J; bases unmatched to any gene: 4. The V gene's germline CDR1 is SNHLY and CDR2 FYNNEI. The CDR3 DNA is TGTGCCAGCAGTGCGGGGACAGGGGGCGGTCAGCCCCAGCATTTT. Translated: CASSAGTGGGQPQHF.

CDR3 protein: CSVETGKSDEQYF. Written as DNA, the CDR3 is TGCAGCGTCGAAACAGGGAAGTCGGACGAGCAGTACTTC. The V call is TRBV29-1, the J call TRBJ2-7; TRBD1 might be the D (6 bases). From germline, CDR1 is SQVTM and CDR2 ANQGSEA. The V gene lost 6 bases and the J gene lost 5 bases, with 17 bases spanning the gap. The CDR3 contains 13 residues.

The chain joins TRBV2 to TRBJ2-2, with 10 bases fitting TRBD1. This CDR3 has 17 residues. V gave up 5 bases and J gave up 7 bases; unmatched junction bases: 13. Germline CDR1 is SNHLY and CDR2 is FYNNEI. The CDR3 DNA reads TGTGCCAGCAGTCCTCTTGGGGGACAGGGGAGGAACGGGGAGCTGTTTTTT. It translates to CASSPLGGQGRNGELFF. Together with reference TRBV2 and TRBJ2-2, the CDR3 gives the full variable domain: EPEVTQTPSHQVTQMGQEVILRCVPISNHLYFYWYRQILGQKVEFLVSFYNNEISEKSEIFDDQFSVERPDGSNFTLKIRSTKLEDSAMYFCASSPLGGQGRNGELFFGEGSRLTVL.

The chain joins TRBV15 to TRBJ1-5; possible D gene TRBD1, 5 bases. V lost 5 bases and J 0 bases, leaving 14 bases between the germline ends. The CDR3 runs to 16 residues. Per the germline V gene, CDR1 is LNHNV and CDR2 is YYDKDF (reference sequence). CDR3: CATSATELNSNQPQHF. For the CDR3, the DNA is TGTGCCACCAGCGCGACAGAACTGAATAGCAATCAGCCCCAGCATTTT.

This chain joins TRBV10-3 and TRBJ2-7; 11 nucleotides match TRBD2. Per the germline V gene, CDR1 is ENHRY and CDR2 is SYGVKD. Unmatched junction bases numbered 8, after V lost 11 bases and J lost 5 bases. The CDR3 totals 13 residues. This CDR3 is CASRLAGSHEQYF. DNA of the CDR3: TGTGCCTCCAGACTAGCGGGGAGCCACGAGCAGTACTTC.

The rearrangement uses TRBV4-3 and TRBJ2-1; possible D gene TRBD1, 5 bases. This CDR3 comprises 14 residues. Germline V lookup: CDR1 LGHNA, CDR2 YSLEER. Trimming removed 0 bases at V and 10 bases at J, with 13 bases between. In DNA, the CDR3 is TGCGCCAGCAGCCAAGAAGACGGACACGGGGAGCAGTTCTTC. Translated, it gives CASSQEDGHGEQFF.

The chain is built from TRBV5-6 and TRBJ2-3; a weak D match, TRBD2 (5 bases). CDR3 length: 15 amino acids. Trimming took off 3 bases at V and 2 bases at J, with 13 bases between the two ends. The germline V gene encodes CDR1 SGHDT and CDR2 YYEEEE. CDR3 in amino acids: CASSSGDFSTDTQYF. The CDR3 bases are TGTGCCAGCAGCTCCGGGGATTTTTCCACAGATACGCAGTATTTT.

V and J are TRBV4-1 and TRBJ1-3; 8 bases fit TRBD1. With V trimmed by 0 bases and J by 2 bases, 0 bases remained unmatched. Germline V gene lookup returns CDR1 MGHRA and CDR2 YSYEKL. The CDR3 has 15 amino acids. The CDR3 DNA reads TGCGCCAGCAGCCAAGACAGGGGGCCTGGAAACACCATATATTTT. It yields the protein CASSQDRGPGNTIYF.

This chain uses TRBV5-6 with TRBJ2-4; perhaps TRBD1 as D (6 bases). Germline V gene sequence: CDR1 SGHDT, CDR2 YYEEEE. The V gene lost 2 bases and the J gene lost 8 bases, with 17 bases spanning the gap. The CDR3 runs to 15 residues. Here the CDR3 reads CASSLRITGRDIQYF. The DNA for the CDR3 is TGTGCCAGCAGCTTACGCATAACAGGGCGGGACATTCAGTACTTC. The full variable domain, its missing parts supplied by reference TRBV5-6 and TRBJ2-4, is DAGVTQSPTHLIKTRGQQVTLRCSPKSGHDTVSWYQQALGQGPQFIFQYYEEEERQRGNFPDRFSGHQFPNYSSELNVNALLLGDSALYLCASSLRITGRDIQYFGAGTRLSVL.

This clone came up a few times. The V gene is TRBV5-6, the J gene TRBJ2-7; 10 positions match TRBD1. The length of the CDR3 is 14 residues. The germline V gene encodes CDR1 SGHDT and CDR2 YYEEEE. V lost 2 bases to trimming and J lost 4 bases; unmatched junction nucleotides: 3. In DNA, the CDR3 is TGTGCCAGCAGCTTCGGGACAGGGGAATACGAGCAGTACTTC. It codes for CASSFGTGEYEQYF. The full variable domain, in which reference TRBV5-6 and TRBJ2-7 provide the parts outside the CDR3, is DAGVTQSPTHLIKTRGQQVTLRCSPKSGHDTVSWYQQALGQGPQFIFQYYEEEERQRGNFPDRFSGHQFPNYSSELNVNALLLGDSALYLCASSFGTGEYEQYFGPGTRLTVT.